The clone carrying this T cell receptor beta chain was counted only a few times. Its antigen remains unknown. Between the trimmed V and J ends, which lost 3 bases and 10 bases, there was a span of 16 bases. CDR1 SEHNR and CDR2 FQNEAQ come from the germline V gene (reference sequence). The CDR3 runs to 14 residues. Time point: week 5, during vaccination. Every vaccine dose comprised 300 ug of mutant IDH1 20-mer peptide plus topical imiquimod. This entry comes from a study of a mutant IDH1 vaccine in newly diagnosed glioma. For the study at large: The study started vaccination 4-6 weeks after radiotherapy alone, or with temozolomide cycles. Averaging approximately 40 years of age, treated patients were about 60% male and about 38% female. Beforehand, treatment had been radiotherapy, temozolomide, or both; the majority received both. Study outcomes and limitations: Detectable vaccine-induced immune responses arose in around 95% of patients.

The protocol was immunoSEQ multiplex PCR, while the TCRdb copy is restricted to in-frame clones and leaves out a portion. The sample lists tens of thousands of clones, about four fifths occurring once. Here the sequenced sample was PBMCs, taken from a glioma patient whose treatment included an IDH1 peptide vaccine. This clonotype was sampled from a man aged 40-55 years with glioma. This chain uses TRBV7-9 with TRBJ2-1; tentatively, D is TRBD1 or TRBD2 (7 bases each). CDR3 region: CASSLQGGKREQFF. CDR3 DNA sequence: TGTGCCAGCAGCTTGCAGGGGGGGAAAAGAGAGCAGTTCTTC.